This T cell receptor beta chain was captured in a study of somatic mutations in cytotoxic T cells in rheumatoid arthritis. Looking at the study overall: Blood from the patient (approximately 30 ml EDTA) was drawn right after diagnosis, pretreatment.

The method was immunoSEQ multiplex PCR; TCRdb's version includes in-frame clones alone and lacks a portion of them. Seen here are 15,000 to 20,000 clones, 82% observed once, and the top ten hold 15% to 20%. V lost 3 bases, J lost 1 base, and 8 bases lay in between. The CDR3 runs to 14 residues. The germline gives CDR1 ENHRY, CDR2 SYGVKD. The sample consisted of CD8+ T cells sorted from blood. The chain is built from TRBV10-3 and TRBJ2-3, with D tentatively TRBD2 (6 bases). This TCR derives from a woman aged 50 to 60 with rheumatoid arthritis. The CDR3 region is CAISDPGGTDTQYF. For the CDR3, the DNA is TGTGCCATCAGTGACCCGGGAGGCACAGATACGCAGTATTTT.